Listed below are T cell receptor beta chains from one sample, sequenced in a study of cytomegalovirus exposure and HLA in healthy donors. TCRdb keeps only in-frame clones here, not all; method: immunoSEQ multiplex PCR. The sample records 150,000 or so clones, roughly 80% being singletons. The material sequenced was PBMCs. Every receptor here comes from a man aged 18 to 30 in good health and CMV-seronegative. Both conserved end residues are part of each CDR3. Fields, in order: J gene, D gene, clone size, V gene, CDR3 DNA, CDR3 protein. The D gene is left open where the match is weak. Size tells how often a clone was seen (once, few, many) or the class of an expanded clone, and some rows leave it out.

J gene: TRBJ1-1; D gene: .; clone size: .; V gene: TRBV7-2; CDR3 DNA: TGTGCCAGCAGCTTGCGGGGCATGAACACTGAAGCTTTCTTT; CDR3 protein: CASSLRGMNTEAFF
J gene: TRBJ2-5; D gene: .; clone size: .; V gene: TRBV28; CDR3 DNA: TGTGCCAGCAGTTTCTCGCGCTGGGAGACCCAGTACTTC; CDR3 protein: CASSFSRWETQYF
J gene: TRBJ1-4; D gene: .; clone size: .; V gene: TRBV6-1; CDR3 DNA: TGTGCCAGCAGTGGGCAAGGCGGGGGCGGGAATGAAAAACTGTTTTTT; CDR3 protein: CASSGQGGGGNEKLFF
J gene: TRBJ2-7; D gene: TRBD1; clone size: .; V gene: TRBV2; CDR3 DNA: TGTGCCAGCATCTGGTACAGGGGGGTCTACGAGCAGTACTTC; CDR3 protein: CASIWYRGVYEQYF
J gene: TRBJ1-2; D gene: .; clone size: .; V gene: TRBV6-6; CDR3 DNA: TGTGCCAGCGGACAGCTACTTTATGGCTACACCTTC; CDR3 protein: CASGQLLYGYTF
J gene: TRBJ2-5; D gene: TRBD2; clone size: .; V gene: TRBV7-9; CDR3 DNA: TGTGCCAGCAGCTCGGGACTAGCGGAACAAGAGACCCAGTACTTC; CDR3 protein: CASSSGLAEQETQYF
J gene: TRBJ1-6; D gene: .; clone size: .; V gene: TRBV30; CDR3 DNA: TGTGCCTGGAGTTCTGTTCCCGGGTATAATTCACCCCTCCACTTT; CDR3 protein: CAWSSVPGYNSPLHF
J gene: TRBJ2-5; D gene: TRBD1; clone size: .; V gene: TRBV28; CDR3 DNA: TGTGCCAGCAGTTCCGGACAGGGGCGGGAGACCCAGTACTTC; CDR3 protein: CASSSGQGRETQYF
J gene: TRBJ1-1; D gene: TRBD1; clone size: .; V gene: TRBV6-4; CDR3 DNA: TGTGCCAGCAGTCCCTCTACAGGGGGCACTGAAGCTTTCTTT; CDR3 protein: CASSPSTGGTEAFF
J gene: TRBJ1-2; D gene: TRBD1; clone size: once; V gene: TRBV6-1; CDR3 DNA: TGTGCCAGCAGTGAAACCCTTCGGGACAGCTATGGCTACACCTTC; CDR3 protein: CASSETLRDSYGYTF
J gene: TRBJ2-5; D gene: .; clone size: .; V gene: TRBV7-9; CDR3 DNA: TGTTCCAGCAGCTTAGGAGGGGGGGCCCCGTCCAGAGAGACCCAGTACTTC; CDR3 protein: CSSSLGGGAPSRETQYF
J gene: TRBJ2-2; D gene: TRBD1; clone size: .; V gene: TRBV4-1; CDR3 DNA: TGCGCCAGCAGCCAGGGCCGGGGACAGGATCGCACCGGGGAGCTGTTTTTT; CDR3 protein: CASSQGRGQDRTGELFF
J gene: TRBJ1-3; D gene: TRBD1; clone size: .; V gene: TRBV28; CDR3 DNA: TGTGCCAGCAGTTCTGGACAGGGGACGGAGACCATATATTTT; CDR3 protein: CASSSGQGTETIYF
J gene: TRBJ2-7; D gene: .; clone size: .; V gene: TRBV9; CDR3 DNA: TGTGCCAGCAGCGTAGAACTAGCAACCTACGAGCAGTACTTC; CDR3 protein: CASSVELATYEQYF
J gene: TRBJ2-7; D gene: .; clone size: .; V gene: TRBV4-1; CDR3 DNA: TGCGCCAGCAGCCAGGACTTCTCCTACGAGCAGTACTTC; CDR3 protein: CASSQDFSYEQYF
J gene: TRBJ2-7; D gene: TRBD1; clone size: .; V gene: TRBV2; CDR3 DNA: TGTGCCAGCAACCTTCCGGGACAGGGGGCCATACCGCCCTACGAGCAGTACTTC; CDR3 protein: CASNLPGQGAIPPYEQYF
J gene: TRBJ2-7; D gene: .; clone size: .; V gene: TRBV19; CDR3 DNA: TGTGCCAGTAGTACCGCGGGCAAAGACGAGCAGTACTTC; CDR3 protein: CASSTAGKDEQYF
J gene: TRBJ2-1; D gene: .; clone size: .; V gene: TRBV2; CDR3 DNA: TGTGCCAGCAGCCCGTCAAGTCACCAGTTCTTC; CDR3 protein: CASSPSSHQFF
J gene: TRBJ2-2; D gene: TRBD1; clone size: .; V gene: TRBV28; CDR3 DNA: TGTGCCAGCCTACAGGGGACGGAAAGCACCGGGGAGCTGTTTTTT; CDR3 protein: CASLQGTESTGELFF
J gene: TRBJ1-3; D gene: .; clone size: .; V gene: TRBV9; CDR3 DNA: TGTGCCAGCAGCGTAGAGGGGGGGGCTGGAAACACCATATATTTT; CDR3 protein: CASSVEGGAGNTIYF
J gene: TRBJ1-2; D gene: TRBD1; clone size: .; V gene: TRBV19; CDR3 DNA: TGTGCCAGTAGTATAGATCTGTCAGACAGGGGGAACTATGGCTACACCTTC; CDR3 protein: CASSIDLSDRGNYGYTF
J gene: TRBJ1-3; D gene: .; clone size: .; V gene: TRBV28; CDR3 DNA: TGTGCCAGCAGTTTCGGGGGGAACACCATATATTTT; CDR3 protein: CASSFGGNTIYF
J gene: TRBJ2-5; D gene: .; clone size: .; V gene: TRBV19; CDR3 DNA: TGTGCCAGTAGTATAGTCAGGGAAGAGACCCAGTACTTC; CDR3 protein: CASSIVREETQYF
J gene: TRBJ2-1; D gene: .; clone size: .; V gene: TRBV6-4; CDR3 DNA: TGTGCCAGCAGTCCCCTAGGGGGGGGCTACAATGAGCAGTTCTTC; CDR3 protein: CASSPLGGGYNEQFF
J gene: TRBJ2-7; D gene: TRBD1; clone size: .; V gene: TRBV6-5; CDR3 DNA: TGTGCCAGCAGTACCCCGGACAGGGGTCCGTACGAGCAGTACTTC; CDR3 protein: CASSTPDRGPYEQYF
J gene: TRBJ2-7; D gene: .; clone size: few; V gene: TRBV6-1; CDR3 DNA: TGTGCCAGCACCTTCCCGGGGGGCGCTTACGAGCAGTACTTC; CDR3 protein: CASTFPGGAYEQYF
J gene: TRBJ1-1; D gene: .; clone size: few; V gene: TRBV29-1; CDR3 DNA: TGCAGCGTTGAAGCGCACGGGGGTAGGGACACTGAAGCTTTCTTT; CDR3 protein: CSVEAHGGRDTEAFF
J gene: TRBJ1-2; D gene: TRBD1; clone size: .; V gene: TRBV5-8; CDR3 DNA: TGTGCCAGCAGTGACAGGGGATATGGCTACACCTTC; CDR3 protein: CASSDRGYGYTF
J gene: TRBJ2-3; D gene: TRBD2; clone size: .; V gene: TRBV5-4; CDR3 DNA: TGTGCCAGCAGCAGCCCTAGCGGGGGCGCAGATACGCAGTATTTT; CDR3 protein: CASSSPSGGADTQYF
J gene: TRBJ1-5; D gene: .; clone size: .; V gene: TRBV27; CDR3 DNA: TGTGCCAGCAGTTTGACAGGTAGCAATCAGCCCCAGCATTTT; CDR3 protein: CASSLTGSNQPQHF
J gene: TRBJ1-1; D gene: .; clone size: .; V gene: TRBV5-1; CDR3 DNA: TGCGCCAGCAGCTTGGAGCCCCTAGGCGGGGGGGACACTGAAGCTTTCTTT; CDR3 protein: CASSLEPLGGGDTEAFF
J gene: TRBJ1-2; D gene: .; clone size: .; V gene: TRBV28; CDR3 DNA: TGTGCCAGCAGTTTATGGAGAGTTCCGGGGAGCCCTTATTGGTATGGCTACACCTTC; CDR3 protein: CASSLWRVPGSPYWYGYTF
J gene: TRBJ1-1; D gene: .; clone size: .; V gene: TRBV5-6; CDR3 DNA: TGTGCCAGCAGCTTAGGAGTTGGGAACACTGAAGCTTTCTTT; CDR3 protein: CASSLGVGNTEAFF
J gene: TRBJ2-7; D gene: TRBD2; clone size: .; V gene: TRBV7-6; CDR3 DNA: TGTGCCAGCAGCTTAGAGGCGGGAGGGCCTGGAGAGCAGTACTTC; CDR3 protein: CASSLEAGGPGEQYF
J gene: TRBJ2-5; D gene: TRBD2; clone size: few; V gene: TRBV28; CDR3 DNA: TGTGCCAGCAGCCCTGTGGGACTAGCAGATCAAGAGACCCAGTACTTC; CDR3 protein: CASSPVGLADQETQYF
J gene: TRBJ1-2; D gene: TRBD1; clone size: .; V gene: TRBV19; CDR3 DNA: TGTGCCAGTAGTCCACAGGGGGCGCCGAACTATGGCTACACCTTC; CDR3 protein: CASSPQGAPNYGYTF
J gene: TRBJ2-7; D gene: TRBD1; clone size: .; V gene: TRBV11-1; CDR3 DNA: TGTGCCAGCAGCCTCCGGGACAGTATCCACGAGCAGTACTTC; CDR3 protein: CASSLRDSIHEQYF
J gene: TRBJ2-3; D gene: .; clone size: .; V gene: TRBV9; CDR3 DNA: TGTGCCAGCAGCGTAGGGGGGGGCAGGGAGAGCACAGATACGCAGTATTTT; CDR3 protein: CASSVGGGRESTDTQYF
J gene: TRBJ2-5; D gene: TRBD2; clone size: .; V gene: TRBV5-6; CDR3 DNA: TGTGCCAGCAGCCCTATAGGGCTAGCGGGAGAAGAGACCCAGTACTTC; CDR3 protein: CASSPIGLAGEETQYF
J gene: TRBJ2-5; D gene: .; clone size: .; V gene: TRBV21-1; CDR3 DNA: TGTGCCAGCAGCCCCCGGACCGGGACAGAGCAAGAGACCCAGTACTTC; CDR3 protein: CASSPRTGTEQETQYF
J gene: TRBJ1-1; D gene: TRBD1; clone size: .; V gene: TRBV11-2; CDR3 DNA: TGTGCCAGCAGCTTAGCCGGGACAGGGAACACTGAAGCTTTCTTT; CDR3 protein: CASSLAGTGNTEAFF
J gene: TRBJ1-2; D gene: .; clone size: .; V gene: TRBV19; CDR3 DNA: TGTGCCAGTAGCGTCTCAGGCTATGGCTACACCTTC; CDR3 protein: CASSVSGYGYTF
J gene: TRBJ1-1; D gene: .; clone size: .; V gene: TRBV11-3; CDR3 DNA: TGTGCCAGCGGCCACGAGGACACTGAAGCTTTCTTT; CDR3 protein: CASGHEDTEAFF
J gene: TRBJ2-7; D gene: .; clone size: .; V gene: TRBV28; CDR3 DNA: TGTGCCAGCAGTACCTCGACAATTCTCTACGAGCAGTACTTC; CDR3 protein: CASSTSTILYEQYF
J gene: TRBJ2-7; D gene: TRBD2; clone size: .; V gene: TRBV6-5; CDR3 DNA: TGTGCCAGCAGAGCCTCCGACAGCGGGAGCTACGAGCAGTACTTC; CDR3 protein: CASRASDSGSYEQYF
J gene: TRBJ1-6; D gene: .; clone size: .; V gene: TRBV4-1; CDR3 DNA: TGCGCCAGCAGCCAAGAAGGTGGAGCGGGTGATTCACCCCTCCACTTT; CDR3 protein: CASSQEGGAGDSPLHF
J gene: TRBJ2-1; D gene: .; clone size: .; V gene: TRBV2; CDR3 DNA: TGTGCCAGCAGTGAAGGACGGAACAGCGGGTCTGAGCAGTTCTTC; CDR3 protein: CASSEGRNSGSEQFF
J gene: TRBJ2-1; D gene: TRBD2; clone size: .; V gene: TRBV6-4; CDR3 DNA: TGTGCCAGCAGTGACGAGGGGCGGGAGGTCCCCCATGAGCAGTTCTTC; CDR3 protein: CASSDEGREVPHEQFF
J gene: TRBJ1-3; D gene: TRBD1; clone size: .; V gene: TRBV4-1; CDR3 DNA: TGCGCCAGCAGCCAAACGCCTGGACAGGGAAGGGCTGGAAACACCATATATTTT; CDR3 protein: CASSQTPGQGRAGNTIYF
J gene: TRBJ1-5; D gene: .; clone size: .; V gene: TRBV5-6; CDR3 DNA: TGTGCCAGCAGCCTCCTATCTGGACAGATCAATCAGCCCCAGCATTTT; CDR3 protein: CASSLLSGQINQPQHF
J gene: TRBJ2-7; D gene: TRBD2; clone size: .; V gene: TRBV13; CDR3 DNA: TGTGCCAGCAGCTCCCCCCCACTAGCGGGGGACTCCTACGAGCAGTACTTC; CDR3 protein: CASSSPPLAGDSYEQYF
J gene: TRBJ2-3; D gene: .; clone size: .; V gene: TRBV21-1; CDR3 DNA: TGTGCCAGCGGACTAGCGGGAGGGGGCACAGATACGCAGTATTTT; CDR3 protein: CASGLAGGGTDTQYF
J gene: TRBJ1-1; D gene: .; clone size: .; V gene: TRBV21-1; CDR3 DNA: TGTGCCAGCAGCGGGGGCTACAGGGGGACTGAAGCTTTCTTT; CDR3 protein: CASSGGYRGTEAFF
J gene: TRBJ2-1; D gene: TRBD2; clone size: .; V gene: TRBV23-1; CDR3 DNA: TGCGCCAGCAGTCAATCTAAGCGGGAGGGATACAATGAGCAGTTCTTC; CDR3 protein: CASSQSKREGYNEQFF
J gene: TRBJ2-7; D gene: .; clone size: .; V gene: TRBV28; CDR3 DNA: TGTGCCAGCAGTTTACCGAGGGGGGGTTCCTACGAGCAGTACTTC; CDR3 protein: CASSLPRGGSYEQYF